The 4 T cell receptor beta chains given below trace back to one sample, sequenced in a study of response to subunit inactivated influenza vaccine listed by TCRdb under 2018. The protocol used for the library was RT-PCR. Sequencing was performed on an Illumina HiSeq 2500. TCRdb trimmed public reads at Q25 via fastp, called clones via MiXCR and kept in-frame beta chains. CDR3 protein sequences are deduplicated, and each keeps its most common genes and DNA. This sample comprises about 500,000 distinct CDR3 sequences, approximately 16% of them detected only once. Of the sample, 3% falls within the top ten clones. Sequenced material: CD4+ T cells sorted from PBMCs, taken roughly 24 months after vaccination. These receptors all stem from a man in his fifties or sixties who received an inactivated influenza vaccine. Donor details come from another sample of the same person, matched by shared clones.

This clonotype has more than one count but fewer than ten. V and J are TRBV10-2 and TRBJ2-7, with a possible D match to TRBD1 (6 bases). Trimming removed 3 bases from V and 1 base from J, with 16 bases in between. CDR1 is WSHSY and CDR2 is SAAADI in the germline V gene. This CDR3 has 16 residues. The CDR3 DNA reads as TGCGCCAGCAGTGACTTTAGGACAGAAAGTTCCTACGAGCAGTACTTC. Protein: CASSDFRTESSYEQYF.

The rearrangement uses TRBV12-3 or TRBV12-4 and TRBJ2-2; D gene uncertain. This CDR3 is 15 amino acids long. Between the trimmed V and J ends, which lost 6 bases and 1 base, there was a span of 12 bases. The CDR3 here is CASRKDLLNTGELFF. The CDR3 nucleotides read TGTGCCAGCAGAAAGGATCTGCTGAACACCGGGGAGCTGTTTTTT.

The V gene is TRBV6-1, the J gene TRBJ2-1; 9 nucleotides align to TRBD1. The CDR3 spans 14 residues. V trimming: 6 bases; J trimming: 3 bases; junction bases outside the gene matches: 3. Germline V gives CDR1 MNHNS, CDR2 SASEGT. The chain's CDR3 is CASRGTGNYNEQFF. CDR3 nucleotides: TGTGCCAGCAGGGGGACAGGGAACTACAATGAGCAGTTCTTC.

This clonotype was counted at least ten times. This chain connects TRBV20-1 to TRBJ1-5; 9 nucleotides agree with TRBD1. This CDR3 spans 14 amino acids. The germline V gene has CDR1 DFQATT and CDR2 SNEGSKA (reference sequence). The ends lost 3 bases at V and 3 bases at J; junction bases unmatched: 3. CDR3 nucleotide sequence: TGCAGTGCTAGGACAGGGGGAAACAATCAGCCCCAGCATTTT. Residues: CSARTGGNNQPQHF.